This passage covers 17 T cell receptor beta chains from one sample sequenced in a study of T-cell memory formation after mild COVID-19. From the 5' RACE reads, TCRdb called clonotypes with MiXCR, one entry per CDR3 protein. The sample lists hundreds of thousands of distinct CDR3 sequences, about 23% occurring once. Sequencing used PBMCs or a T cell subset sorted from them (not recorded which). Receptors originate from an adult woman who had mild COVID-19 (a few samples of this study predate the infection). Cell type and time point are not known.

The CDR3 DNA reads TGTGCCAGCAGTAGGACCCGGGAGACCCAGTACTTC. Translation gives CASSRTRETQYF. This chain links TRBV6-5 with TRBJ2-5, with D hard to call. Germline V lookup: CDR1 MNHEY, CDR2 SVGAGI. This CDR3 contains 12 residues. V lost 5 bases and J lost 5, with 9 bases in between.

This clonotype was recorded many times. This chain uses TRBV24-1 with TRBJ2-7; D remains unclear. The CDR3 is made up of 15 amino acids. V lost 6 bases to trimming and J lost 0 bases, with 14 bases between them. CDR1 is KGHDR and CDR2 is SFDVKD in the germline V gene. The CDR3 protein is CATSRAGSSSYEQYF. In nucleotides, the CDR3 is TGTGCCACCAGTAGGGCTGGTTCTAGCTCCTACGAGCAGTACTTC.

This sequence joins TRBV7-9 and TRBJ2-1; possibly TRBD2 for D (6 bases). The CDR3 sequence is 13 residues long. Germline CDR1 reads SEHNR; CDR2 reads FQNEAQ (reference sequence). Trimming cost V 8 bases and J 2 bases, with 10 bases left between them. The CDR3 DNA is TGTGCCAGCCGGAGGGGTGCCTACAATGAGCAGTTCTTC. This encodes CASRRGAYNEQFF.

The chain is built from TRBV20-1 and TRBJ2-7; TRBD2 matches at 7 bases. The CDR3 has 14 amino acids. CDR1 DFQATT and CDR2 SNEGSKA come from the germline V gene (reference sequence). With 3 bases clipped from V and 3 bases from J, the junction kept 8 bases outside the gene matches. CDR3 nucleotides: TGCAGTGCTAGCTCCGGGACTACTTTCTACGAGCAGTACTTC. This gives the protein CSASSGTTFYEQYF.

This clonotype was counted a single time. The gene calls are TRBV2 and TRBJ2-5; 8 bases are shared with TRBD1. V was pared by 2 bases and J by 5 bases, with 10 bases of the junction left unmatched. This CDR3 contains 16 residues. Looked up from germline, CDR1 is SNHLY and CDR2 is FYNNEI. This chain's CDR3 is CASSEMRTGTLETQYF. In DNA, the CDR3 is TGTGCCAGCAGTGAAATGAGGACAGGGACTTTGGAGACCCAGTACTTC.

A few counts support this clonotype. This chain joins TRBV20-1 and TRBJ2-1, with 9 bases that match TRBD2. The V segment lost 2 bases and the J segment 4 bases; nucleotides outside the gene matches: 18. Germline V gene lookup returns CDR1 DFQATT and CDR2 SNEGSKA (reference sequence). This CDR3 has 19 residues. This CDR3 reads CSARSSRAGGPLRYNEQFF. The CDR3 DNA sequence: TGCAGTGCTAGATCCTCTCGCGCGGGGGGGCCTCTCCGGTACAATGAGCAGTTCTTC.

The chain uses TRBV10-3 and TRBJ2-1; maybe TRBD2 (6 bases). The CDR3 runs to 13 residues. The germline V gene has CDR1 ENHRY and CDR2 SYGVKD. Trimming removed 8 bases from V and 10 bases from J, with 18 bases in between. CDR3 sequence reads: CAISERMDYEQFF. CDR3 bases: TGTGCCATCTCTGAAAGGATGGACTACGAGCAGTTCTTC.

This chain links TRBV27 with TRBJ1-4, with TRBD1 matching 9 bases. Unmatched junction bases numbered 3, after V lost 5 bases and J lost 8 bases. The length of the CDR3 is 13 residues. Germline loops: CDR1 MNHEY, CDR2 SMNVEV (reference sequence). Here the CDR3 reads CASSGTGREKLFF. CDR3 in DNA: TGTGCCAGCAGTGGGACAGGGAGGGAAAAACTGTTTTTT.

The CDR3 coding sequence is TGTGCCAGCAGCTCGACCGGGGTTCGCTACGAGCAGTACTTC. Protein product: CASSSTGVRYEQYF. J is TRBJ2-7 and V is TRBV7-2; maybe TRBD2 (5 bases). The CDR3 is 14 residues long. Germline V gene sequence: CDR1 SGHTA, CDR2 FQGNSA. V was shortened by 4 bases and J by 3 bases, with 13 bases between the two germline ends. Together with reference TRBV7-2 and TRBJ2-7, the CDR3 gives the full variable domain: GAGVSQSPSNKVTEKGKDVELRCDPISGHTALYWYRQSLGQGLEFLIYFQGNSAPDKSGLPSDRFSAERTGGSVSTLTIQRTQQEDSAVYLCASSSTGVRYEQYFGPGTRLTVT.

This clonotype appeared many times. The rearrangement uses TRBV15 and TRBJ1-2; tentatively, D is TRBD1 (6 bases). Germline V CDR1 and CDR2: LNHNV, YYDKDF (reference sequence). V was trimmed by 1 base and J by 2 bases, leaving 8 bases between them. The CDR3 has 14 amino acids. The CDR3 spells CATSRGTGNYGYTF. CDR3 nucleotide sequence: TGTGCCACCAGCAGAGGTACAGGGAACTATGGCTACACCTTC.

This clonotype came up many times. The V and J genes are TRBV24-1 and TRBJ2-1; 8 positions agree with TRBD1. There are 15 residues in the CDR3. CDR1 and CDR2 (germline): KGHDR, SFDVKD. The V and J ends lost 7 bases and 4 bases, in that order; junction bases with no gene match: 8. DNA of the CDR3: TGTGCCACCAGCCGATGGACAGGGTTATACAATGAGCAGTTCTTC. Amino acids: CATSRWTGLYNEQFF.

This sequence joins TRBV9 and TRBJ2-2; 9 bases line up with TRBD2. CDR3 length equals 17 residues. With 0 bases clipped from V and 7 bases from J, the junction kept 10 bases outside the gene matches. The germline V gene encodes CDR1 SGDLS and CDR2 YYNGEE. The CDR3 is CASSVEAGGPSVGELFF. Written as DNA, the CDR3 is TGTGCCAGCAGCGTAGAGGCGGGAGGGCCCTCGGTCGGGGAGCTGTTTTTT.

The CDR3 loop is CAWSVRSWGLAGDEQYF. The CDR3, as DNA: TGTGCCTGGAGTGTTAGGAGCTGGGGACTAGCGGGAGACGAGCAGTACTTC. The chain employs TRBV30 and TRBJ2-7; 14 positions match TRBD2. The CDR3 has 17 residues. V dropped 0 bases and J dropped 5; count of bases not matched to a gene: 9. The V gene's germline CDR1 is GTSNPN and CDR2 SVGIG (reference sequence).

V and J are TRBV5-1 and TRBJ2-2, with 13 bases fitting TRBD2. After removal of 5 bases from V and 0 bases from J, the junction contained 4 bases not matched to a gene. This CDR3 has 17 residues. The germline V gene has CDR1 SGHRS and CDR2 YFSETQ. The CDR3 loop reads CASRTSGRLANTGELFF. As DNA, the CDR3 is TGCGCCAGCAGGACTAGCGGGAGGCTTGCGAACACCGGGGAGCTGTTTTTT.

The rearrangement uses TRBV12-3 or TRBV12-4 and TRBJ1-5; no definite D call. V gave up 5 bases and J gave up 0 bases, with 11 bases separating them. This CDR3 is 15 amino acids long. CDR3 DNA: TGTGCCAGCAGTCCCGGGTCCAGTAGCAATCAGCCCCAGCATTTT. Translating it yields CASSPGSSSNQPQHF.

In this sample, this clonotype turned up many times. This chain connects TRBV2 to TRBJ2-7, with a tentative D call TRBD2 (6 bases). This CDR3 region has 11 residues. CDR1 is SNHLY, CDR2 FYNNEI, per germline. V lost 6 bases, J lost 4 bases, and 7 bases lay in between. In DNA form, the CDR3 reads TGTGCCAGCAGCGGGGGATACGAGCAGTACTTC. It yields the protein CASSGGYEQYF.

V usage is TRBV12-3 or TRBV12-4 and J usage is TRBJ2-7; 8 bases agree with TRBD2. The CDR3 is 14 amino acids. V lost 5 bases to trimming and J lost 5 bases; unmatched junction nucleotides: 8. Here the CDR3 reads CASSTSRGANEQYF. In nucleotides, the CDR3 is TGTGCCAGCAGTACCTCGCGGGGGGCCAACGAGCAGTACTTC.